This TCR beta chain emerged from a study of neurological immune-mediated disorders. The cDNA was synthesized by means of template-switch 5'RACE, which was carried out with 10-nucleotide random UMIs. TCRdb redid the calling of the 5' RACE reads with MiXCR, one entry per CDR3 protein. Of about 120,000 distinct CDR3 sequences listed, about 3.2% are singletons. This clonotype was seen ten or more times. Antigen unknown. Per germline, CDR1 SEHNR and CDR2 FQNEAQ (reference sequence). CDR3 length: 15 amino acids. V was clipped by 5 bases and J by 2 bases; unmatched bases: 4. Overall study results and limits: HTLV-1-associated myelopathy had the most TCR clonal expansion, while multiple sclerosis had the least, a level that fell below healthy controls. Because no CDR3 amino acid sequences were shared across subjects by expanded clones, private repertoires were suggested in all groups.

The V and J genes are TRBV7-9 and TRBJ1-3; 9 bases fit TRBD1. The source material was PBMCs. This clonotype originated in a woman aged 25 to 39 with multiple sclerosis. CDR3 coding DNA: TGTGCCAGCAGCCCCGGGACAGGGCCTGGAAACACCATATATTTT. Amino acid sequence: CASSPGTGPGNTIYF. Full variable domain (missing parts from reference TRBV7-9 and TRBJ1-3): DTGVSQNPRHKITKRGQNVTFRCDPISEHNRLYWYRQTLGQGPEFLTYFQNEAQLEKSRLLSDRFSAERPKGSFSTLEIQRTEQGDSAMYLCASSPGTGPGNTIYFGEGSWLTVV.